This passage covers 25 T cell receptor beta chains from one sample sequenced in a study. Treg sorting used a CD4+CD25+CD127-/low gate. Each CDR3 protein gets one entry after TCRdb re-called the 5' RACE reads with MiXCR. Among about 42,000 distinct CDR3 sequences listed, roughly a fifth were seen once. The sample consisted of Tregs sorted from blood. These TCRs come from a female donor with breast cancer.

This clonotype ranks as medium-sized (0.01 to 0.1%). The V gene is TRBV4-1, the J gene TRBJ2-2, with 8 bases that match TRBD2. Unmatched junction bases numbered 4, after V lost 1 base and J lost 3 bases. In germline, CDR1 is MGHRA, CDR2 YSYEKL. CDR3 size: 16 residues. CDR3 sequence (DNA): TGCGCCAGCAGCCAAGTCCGACTAGCGCACACCGGGGAGCTGTTTTTT. Residues: CASSQVRLAHTGELFF.

The rearrangement links TRBV4-1 to TRBJ2-7; D is possibly TRBD2 (5 bases). The CDR3 covers 16 residues. Trimming pared 0 bases from V and 6 bases from J, leaving 18 bases between. Per germline, CDR1 MGHRA and CDR2 YSYEKL. CDR3: CASSQEDLAYASEQYF. The CDR3 DNA sequence: TGCGCCAGCAGCCAAGAGGACTTAGCGTACGCCTCCGAGCAGTACTTC.

This clonotype was counted many times. This sequence joins TRBV24-1 and TRBJ2-7; tentatively, D is TRBD2 (5 bases). The CDR3 spans 16 residues. Germline CDR1 is KGHDR and CDR2 is SFDVKD. V shed 2 bases and J shed 5 bases, with 18 bases lying between them. The CDR3 sequence is CATSDSQTGNDHEQYF. CDR3 DNA: TGTGCCACCAGTGATTCCCAGACCGGGAACGACCACGAGCAGTACTTC.

A word on this clonotype: This may come from a read error, since a much larger clone is one base off. The chain links TRBV24-1 to TRBJ2-1, with a weak D call TRBD2 (6 bases). CDR1 is KGHDR and CDR2 is SFDVKD in the germline V gene. The CDR3 length is 13 residues. Here the CDR3 DNA reads TGTGCCACCAGTGATGGAGGGGTCAATGAGCGGTTCTTC. Encoded protein: CATSDGGVNERFF.

Regarding this clonotype: Being one base from a much bigger clone, this may be a read error. The conserved phenylalanine or tryptophan normally closing the CDR3 is absent here, so this likely arose from a read error. The chain carries TRBV7-9 and TRBJ2-3; D gene ambiguous. The CDR3 sequence is 14 residues long. CDR1 is SEHNR, CDR2 FQNEAQ, per germline (reference sequence). V lost 2 bases to trimming and J lost 2 bases, with 8 bases between them. The CDR3 protein is CASSLSGDTDTQYS. The CDR3 DNA sequence: TGTGCCAGCAGCTTATCCGGCGACACAGATACGCAGTATTCT.

A word on this clonotype: Relative to the germline gene, one junction end is altered; a read error may explain this. This chain joins TRBV24-1 and TRBJ2-1, with 10 bases matching TRBD2. This CDR3 region has 14 residues. Germline V CDR1 and CDR2: KGHDR, SFDVKD. CDR3 bases: TGTACCACCAGTGGACTAGCGGAGTACAATGGGCAGTTCTTC. As protein: CTTSGLAEYNGQFF.

Turning to this clonotype: A much larger clone lies one base from this, so it may be a read error. The chain combines TRBV7-9 with TRBJ1-3; tentative D call: TRBD1 (5 bases). CDR1 and CDR2 from the germline V gene are SEHNR and FQNEAQ (reference sequence). This CDR3 region has 15 residues. The CDR3 protein is CTSSQRQSSGNTIYF. The CDR3 coding sequence is TGTACCAGCAGCCAGCGACAGAGCTCTGGAAACACCATATATTTT.

This clonotype has a count of ten or more. The chain carries TRBV27 and TRBJ2-7; 8 nucleotides match TRBD1. With 5 bases clipped from V and 4 bases from J, the junction kept 4 bases outside the gene matches. The CDR3 contains 13 residues. Germline V gene sequence: CDR1 MNHEY, CDR2 SMNVEV (reference sequence). The CDR3 is CASSRRGQYEQYF. The CDR3 DNA reads as TGTGCCAGCAGTCGCAGGGGGCAGTACGAGCAGTACTTC.

This clonotype was found many times. The CDR3 region is CSAEMVAGESADEQFF. In DNA, the CDR3 is TGCAGTGCCGAAATGGTAGCGGGAGAATCTGCAGATGAGCAGTTCTTC. J is TRBJ2-1 and V is TRBV20-1; 9 nucleotides agree with TRBD2. Germline CDR1 is DFQATT and CDR2 is SNEGSKA (reference sequence). CDR3 size: 16 residues. The trim removed 6 bases at V and 8 bases at J, leaving 17 bases unmatched.

This clonotype appeared many times. The chain links TRBV9 to TRBJ1-1, with D hard to call. Germline CDR1 SGDLS, CDR2 YYNGEE. V was pared by 7 bases and J by 1 base, with 14 bases between. CDR3 size: 14 residues. The CDR3 sequence: CASSIGPGNTEAFF. In DNA form, the CDR3 reads TGTGCCAGCTCAATAGGCCCAGGGAACACTGAAGCTTTCTTT.

V gene TRBV6-1 combines with J gene TRBJ1-4, with TRBD1 identical over 10 bases. CDR1 is MNHNS, CDR2 SASEGT, per germline. V shed 6 bases, J shed 0 bases, and the junction held 13 bases outside the gene matches. CDR3 length: 19 amino acids. CDR3 sequence reads: CASSNQPGQGVATNEKLFF. In DNA, the CDR3 is TGTGCCAGCAGCAATCAACCCGGACAGGGGGTAGCAACTAATGAAAAACTGTTTTTT.

This clonotype was recorded a few times. V gene TRBV9 combines with J gene TRBJ2-3; 8 bases are a match to TRBD2. The CDR3 extends over 14 amino acids. Germline lookup yields CDR1 SGDLS and CDR2 YYNGEE. V shed 4 bases and J 4 bases; nucleotides not matched to a gene: 5. The CDR3: CASSSGLVADTQYF. CDR3 DNA: TGTGCCAGCAGCTCGGGACTAGTCGCAGATACGCAGTATTTT. Based on the CDR3 plus reference TRBV9 and TRBJ2-3, the full variable domain is DSGVTQTPKHLITATGQRVTLRCSPRSGDLSVYWYQQSLDQGLQFLIQYYNGEERAKGNILERFSAQQFPDLHSELNLSSLELGDSALYFCASSSGLVADTQYFGPGTRLTVL.

This clonotype was counted many times. The genes are TRBV12-3 or TRBV12-4 and TRBJ1-2; 8 bases map to TRBD1. This CDR3 has 14 amino acids. Trimming took 5 bases from V and 7 from J; bases not matched to a gene: 9. In DNA, the CDR3 is TGTGCCAGCAGTGTAAGACAGGGGAGTATTGGCTACACCTTC. It translates to CASSVRQGSIGYTF.

This sequence joins TRBV7-3 and TRBJ2-3; 7 bases are shared with TRBD2. Germline V gives CDR1 SGHTA, CDR2 FQGTGA. The CDR3 has 17 amino acids. Trimming cost V 6 bases and J 1 base; bases outside gene matches: 13. The DNA of the CDR3 is TGTGCCAGCAGTTTCAGCGGTGGGGGAGGGCGCACAGATACGCAGTATTTT. Translating it yields CASSFSGGGGRTDTQYF.

A single count supports this clonotype. The germline gene is not matched at one end of the junction; a read error may be the cause. The chain links TRBV28 to TRBJ2-2; TRBD1 or TRBD2 may be the D gene (5 bases each). This CDR3 comprises 13 residues. Germline V gives CDR1 MDHEN, CDR2 SYDVKM. The CDR3 loop reads CASRYGATGEQFF. The DNA of the CDR3 is TGTGCCAGCAGGTACGGGGCGACCGGGGAGCAGTTTTTT.

This clonotype has only a few counts. The chain couples TRBV5-1 to TRBJ2-5; TRBD2 agrees at 11 bases. J lost 5 bases, V lost 4 bases, and 10 bases had no gene match. The CDR3 is made up of 16 amino acids. Germline V gene data show CDR1 as SGHRS and CDR2 as YFSETQ. CDR3 sequence (DNA): TGCGCCAGCAGCATCCAACCTTCTAGCGGGAGGGAGACCCAGTACTTC. This encodes CASSIQPSSGRETQYF. Supplemented by reference TRBV5-1 and TRBJ2-5, the full variable domain reads KAGVTQTPRYLIKTRGQQVTLSCSPISGHRSVSWYQQTPGQGLQFLFEYFSETQRNKGNFPGRFSGRQFSNSRSEMNVSTLELGDSALYLCASSIQPSSGRETQYFGPGTRLLVL.

This clonotype has ten or more counts. The chain employs TRBV4-1 and TRBJ2-7; D is undetermined. V lost 4 bases to trimming and J lost 0 bases, with 13 bases between them. This CDR3 contains 15 residues. Germline V gene data show CDR1 as MGHRA and CDR2 as YSYEKL. CDR3 in DNA: TGCGCCAGCAGCCGCGCTGCAGGATCCTCCTACGAGCAGTACTTC. It specifies CASSRAAGSSYEQYF.

This clonotype was seen at least ten times. CDR3 sequence reads: CASSQIYSGGPYEQYF. The CDR3 DNA follows: TGTGCCAGCAGCCAAATATACAGCGGGGGACCCTACGAGCAGTACTTC. The gene calls are TRBV4-2 and TRBJ2-7, with 8 positions matching TRBD2. CDR1 and CDR2 (germline): LGHNA, YNFKEQ. The CDR3 totals 16 residues. V was clipped by 2 bases and J by 2 bases; unmatched bases: 8.

This clonotype was recorded a few times. The V and J genes are TRBV20-1 and TRBJ2-5; possible D gene TRBD1, 6 bases. This CDR3 has 13 residues. V shed 5 bases and J shed 5 bases, with 15 bases lying between them. Germline CDR1 is DFQATT and CDR2 is SNEGSKA (reference sequence). CDR3 loop: CSALTGLGETQYF. Here the CDR3 DNA reads TGCAGTGCTTTAACAGGGCTCGGTGAGACCCAGTACTTC.

This chain connects TRBV2 to TRBJ2-7, with TRBD1 matching over 10 bases. The J segment lost 3 bases and the V segment lost 7 bases, leaving 6 bases of the junction unmatched. This CDR3 spans 14 amino acids. CDR1 SNHLY and CDR2 FYNNEI come from the germline V gene. CDR3: CASMEGTGVYEQYF. The DNA of the CDR3 is TGTGCCAGCATGGAGGGGACAGGGGTCTACGAGCAGTACTTC.

The chain couples TRBV7-2 to TRBJ1-3, with D possibly TRBD1 on 5 matching bases. V was shortened by 2 bases and J by 0 bases, with 14 bases between the two germline ends. This CDR3 spans 17 amino acids. Germline V gene sequence: CDR1 SGHTA, CDR2 FQGNSA. The DNA for the CDR3 is TGTGCCAGCAGCTTAAAGTGGGGACCGCTCTCTGGAAACACCATATATTTT. This encodes CASSLKWGPLSGNTIYF.

This clonotype was picked up many times. The CDR3 DNA follows: TGTGCCAGCAGTCAGGTAACAGGGTACTATGGCTACACCTTC. Translating it yields CASSQVTGYYGYTF. The rearrangement uses TRBV2 and TRBJ1-2; a weak D match, TRBD1 (6 bases). Germline V gene lookup returns CDR1 SNHLY and CDR2 FYNNEI. The V and J ends lost 5 bases and 3 bases respectively, with 13 bases between them. CDR3 length: 14 amino acids.

This clonotype has a handful of counts. The rearrangement joins TRBV7-2 to TRBJ2-3; 10 bases line up with TRBD2. The length of the CDR3 is 19 residues. V gave up 3 bases and J gave up 0 bases; unmatched junction bases: 12. CDR1 SGHTA and CDR2 FQGNSA come from the germline V gene. This CDR3 is CASSLEPSGRGTSTDTQYF. The CDR3 DNA is TGTGCCAGCAGCTTGGAACCTAGCGGGAGAGGTACGAGCACAGATACGCAGTATTTT. Complete variable domain (other parts from reference TRBV7-2 and TRBJ2-3): GAGVSQSPSNKVTEKGKDVELRCDPISGHTALYWYRQSLGQGLEFLIYFQGNSAPDKSGLPSDRFSAERTGGSVSTLTIQRTQQEDSAVYLCASSLEPSGRGTSTDTQYFGPGTRLTVL.

The table lists this clonotype with many counts. The V gene is TRBV27, the J gene TRBJ2-1, with TRBD2 identical over 7 bases. The CDR3 is made up of 15 amino acids. The junction had 14 bases not matched to a gene; V was cut back by 7 bases and J by 8 bases. Germline V gene sequence: CDR1 MNHEY, CDR2 SMNVEV (reference sequence). This chain's CDR3 is CASNPRGVRPDEQFF. In DNA, the CDR3 is TGTGCCAGCAACCCTCGGGGGGTTCGGCCGGATGAGCAGTTCTTC.

V is TRBV7-8 and J is TRBJ2-1; possible D gene TRBD2, 5 bases. The CDR3 is made up of 16 amino acids. Trimming pared 5 bases from V and 13 bases from J, leaving 27 bases between. CDR1 and CDR2 (germline): SGHVS, FQNEAQ. CDR3 nucleotides: TGTGCCAGCAGCGCTAGCTTCCCGGGCCCCTCGGGCCTACAGTTCTTC. Translation gives CASSASFPGPSGLQFF.